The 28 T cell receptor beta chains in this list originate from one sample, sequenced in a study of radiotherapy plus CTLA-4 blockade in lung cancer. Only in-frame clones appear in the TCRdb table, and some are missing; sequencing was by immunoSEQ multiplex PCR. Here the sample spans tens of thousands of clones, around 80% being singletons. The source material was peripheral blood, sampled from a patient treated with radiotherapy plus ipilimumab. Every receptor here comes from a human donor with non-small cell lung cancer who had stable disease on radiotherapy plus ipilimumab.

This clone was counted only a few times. The CDR3 here is CASRGDSQNTEAFF. CDR3 coding DNA: TGTGCCAGCAGGGGGGACAGTCAAAACACTGAAGCTTTCTTT. The chain couples TRBV25-1 to TRBJ1-1; 7 nucleotides match TRBD1. The junction had 6 bases not matched to a gene; V was cut back by 6 bases and J by 2 bases. There are 14 residues in the CDR3. Germline values: CDR1 MGHDK, CDR2 SYGVNS.

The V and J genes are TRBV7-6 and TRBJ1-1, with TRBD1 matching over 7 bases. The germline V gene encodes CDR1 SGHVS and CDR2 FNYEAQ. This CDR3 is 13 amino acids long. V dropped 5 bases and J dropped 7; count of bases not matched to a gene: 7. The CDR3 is CASSHGGTVEAFF. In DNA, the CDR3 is TGTGCCAGCAGCCACGGGGGGACAGTTGAAGCTTTCTTT. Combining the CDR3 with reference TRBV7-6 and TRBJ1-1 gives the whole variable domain GAGVSQSPRYKVTKRGQDVALRCDPISGHVSLYWYRQALGQGPEFLTYFNYEAQQDKSGLPNDRFSAERPEGSISTLTIQRTEQRDSAMYRCASSHGGTVEAFFGQGTRLTVV.

CDR3 sequence: CASTTDWTGDYGYTF. CDR3 nucleotides: TGTGCCAGCACCACCGATTGGACAGGGGATTATGGCTACACCTTC. The V gene is TRBV6-1, the J gene TRBJ1-2, with 9 nucleotides matching TRBD1. The CDR3 is made up of 15 amino acids. After removal of 7 bases from V and 5 bases from J, the junction contained 11 bases not matched to a gene. Germline values: CDR1 MNHNS, CDR2 SASEGT.

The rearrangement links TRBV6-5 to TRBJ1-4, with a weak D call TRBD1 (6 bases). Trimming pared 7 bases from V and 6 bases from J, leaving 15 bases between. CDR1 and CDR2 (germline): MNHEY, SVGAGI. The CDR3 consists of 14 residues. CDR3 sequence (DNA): TGTGCCAGCAAACTAGGGGGGGTGGATGAAAAACTGTTTTTT. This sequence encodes CASKLGGVDEKLFF.

Here the CDR3 DNA reads TGTGCCAGCAGCTCGGGACTTCTCGGCGGGGAGCTGTTTTTT. Protein sequence: CASSSGLLGGELFF. The V and J genes are TRBV5-6 and TRBJ2-2; D might be TRBD2 (6 bases). The CDR3 length is 14 residues. Germline CDR1 SGHDT, CDR2 YYEEEE. V gave up 3 bases and J gave up 7 bases, with 13 bases separating them.

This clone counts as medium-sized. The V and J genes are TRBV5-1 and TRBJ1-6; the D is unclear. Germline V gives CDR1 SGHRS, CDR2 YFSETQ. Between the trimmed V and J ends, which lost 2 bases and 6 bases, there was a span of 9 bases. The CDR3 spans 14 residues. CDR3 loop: CASSLETPNSPLHF. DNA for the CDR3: TGCGCCAGCAGCTTAGAGACGCCTAATTCACCCCTCCACTTT.

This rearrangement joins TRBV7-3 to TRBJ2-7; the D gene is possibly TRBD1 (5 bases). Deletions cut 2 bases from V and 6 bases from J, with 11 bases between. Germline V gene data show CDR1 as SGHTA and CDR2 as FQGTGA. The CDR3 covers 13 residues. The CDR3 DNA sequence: TGTGCCAGCAGCTTATTTCAGGGATCCGAGCAGTACGTC. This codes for CASSLFQGSEQYV.

As DNA, the CDR3 is TGTGCCAGCAGCGCGGTGGCAGGGGGTTTGGTGAACACTGAAGCTTTCTTT. Translated: CASSAVAGGLVNTEAFF. This sequence joins TRBV5-6 and TRBJ1-1, with 7 positions matching TRBD1. The trim removed 4 bases at V and 0 bases at J, leaving 12 bases unmatched. CDR1 and CDR2 (germline): SGHDT, YYEEEE. This CDR3 region has 17 residues.

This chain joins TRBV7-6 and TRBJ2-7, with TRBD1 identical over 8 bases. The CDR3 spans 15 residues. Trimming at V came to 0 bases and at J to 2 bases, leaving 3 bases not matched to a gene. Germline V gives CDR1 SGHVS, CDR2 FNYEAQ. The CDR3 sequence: CASSLAWTGPYEQYV. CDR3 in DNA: TGTGCCAGCAGCTTAGCCTGGACAGGGCCCTACGAGCAGTACGTC.

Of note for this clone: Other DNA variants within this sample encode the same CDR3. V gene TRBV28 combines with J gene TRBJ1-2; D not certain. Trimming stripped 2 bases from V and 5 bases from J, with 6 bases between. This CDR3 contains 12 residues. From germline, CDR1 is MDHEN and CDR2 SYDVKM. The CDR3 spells CASSLQSYGYTF. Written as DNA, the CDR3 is TGTGCCAGCAGTTTACAGTCGTATGGCTACACCTTC.

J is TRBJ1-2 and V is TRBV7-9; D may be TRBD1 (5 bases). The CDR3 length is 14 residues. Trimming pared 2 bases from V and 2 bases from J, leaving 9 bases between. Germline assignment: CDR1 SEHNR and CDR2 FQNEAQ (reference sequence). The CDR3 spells CASSLSQGNYGYTF. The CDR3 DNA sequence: TGTGCCAGCAGCTTAAGTCAGGGAAACTATGGCTACACCTTC.

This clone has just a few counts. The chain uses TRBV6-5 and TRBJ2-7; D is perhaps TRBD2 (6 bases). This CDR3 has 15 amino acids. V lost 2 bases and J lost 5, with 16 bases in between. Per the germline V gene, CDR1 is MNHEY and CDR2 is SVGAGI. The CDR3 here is CASSYTGDKTNEQYF. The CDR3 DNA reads TGTGCCAGCAGTTACACGGGAGACAAAACTAACGAGCAGTACTTC.

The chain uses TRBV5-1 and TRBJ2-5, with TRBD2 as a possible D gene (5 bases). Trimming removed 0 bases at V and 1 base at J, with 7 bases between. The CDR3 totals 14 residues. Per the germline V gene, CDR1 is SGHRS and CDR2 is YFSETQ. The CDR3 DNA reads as TGCGCCAGCAGCTTGGGACTACGCCAAGAGACCCAGTACTTC. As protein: CASSLGLRQETQYF.

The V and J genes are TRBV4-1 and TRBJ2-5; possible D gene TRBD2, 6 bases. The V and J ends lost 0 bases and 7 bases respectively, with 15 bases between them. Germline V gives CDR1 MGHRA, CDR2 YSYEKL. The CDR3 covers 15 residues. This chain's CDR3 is CASSQDLTSMVTQYF. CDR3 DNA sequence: TGCGCCAGCAGCCAAGATTTGACTAGTATGGTGACCCAGTACTTC.

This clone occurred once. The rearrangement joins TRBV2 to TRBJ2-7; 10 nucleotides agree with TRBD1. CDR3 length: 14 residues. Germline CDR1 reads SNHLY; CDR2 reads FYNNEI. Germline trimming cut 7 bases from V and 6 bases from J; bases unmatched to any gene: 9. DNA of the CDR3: TGTGCCAGCACCGCCGACAGGGGGCGTAGCGAGCAGTACTTC. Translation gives CASTADRGRSEQYF.

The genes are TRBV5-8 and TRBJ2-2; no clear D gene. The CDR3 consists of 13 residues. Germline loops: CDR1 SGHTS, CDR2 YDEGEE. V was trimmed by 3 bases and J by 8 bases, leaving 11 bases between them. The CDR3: CASSSDLQGELFF. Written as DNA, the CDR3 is TGTGCCAGCAGCTCTGACTTACAAGGGGAGCTGTTTTTT.

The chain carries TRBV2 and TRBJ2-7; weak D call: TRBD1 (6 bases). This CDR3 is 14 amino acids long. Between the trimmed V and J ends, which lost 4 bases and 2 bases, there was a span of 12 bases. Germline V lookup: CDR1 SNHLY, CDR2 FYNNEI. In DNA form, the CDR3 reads TGTGCCAGCAGTGCCAGACAGGCCACCTACGAGCAGTACTTC. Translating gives CASSARQATYEQYF. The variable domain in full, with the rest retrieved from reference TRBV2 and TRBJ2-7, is EPEVTQTPSHQVTQMGQEVILRCVPISNHLYFYWYRQILGQKVEFLVSFYNNEISEKSEIFDDQFSVERPDGSNFTLKIRSTKLEDSAMYFCASSARQATYEQYFGPGTRLTVT.

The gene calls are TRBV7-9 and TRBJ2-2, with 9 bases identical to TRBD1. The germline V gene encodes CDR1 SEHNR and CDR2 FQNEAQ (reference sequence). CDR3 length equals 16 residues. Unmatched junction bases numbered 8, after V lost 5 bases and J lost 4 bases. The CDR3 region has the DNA TGTGCCAGCAGCCCAGCGACAGGGGGTCTCACCGGGGAGCTGTTTTTT. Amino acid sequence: CASSPATGGLTGELFF.

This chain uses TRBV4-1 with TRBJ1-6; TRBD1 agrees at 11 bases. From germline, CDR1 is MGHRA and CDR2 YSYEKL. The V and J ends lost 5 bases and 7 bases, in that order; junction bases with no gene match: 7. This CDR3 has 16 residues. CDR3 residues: CASSLGQGAKNSPLHF. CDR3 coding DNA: TGCGCCAGCAGCTTAGGACAGGGGGCCAAAAATTCACCCCTCCACTTT.

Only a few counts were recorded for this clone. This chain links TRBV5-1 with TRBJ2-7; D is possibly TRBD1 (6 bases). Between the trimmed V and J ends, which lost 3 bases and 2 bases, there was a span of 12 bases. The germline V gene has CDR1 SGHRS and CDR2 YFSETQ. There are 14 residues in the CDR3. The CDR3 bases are TGCGCCAGCAGCTGGCAGGGGTCCGCCTACGAGCAGTACTTC. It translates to CASSWQGSAYEQYF.

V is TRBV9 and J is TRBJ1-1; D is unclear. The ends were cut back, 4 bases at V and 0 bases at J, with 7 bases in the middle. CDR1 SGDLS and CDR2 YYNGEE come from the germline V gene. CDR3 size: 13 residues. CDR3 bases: TGTGCCAGCAGCTTATCCATGAACACTGAAGCTTTCTTT. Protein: CASSLSMNTEAFF.

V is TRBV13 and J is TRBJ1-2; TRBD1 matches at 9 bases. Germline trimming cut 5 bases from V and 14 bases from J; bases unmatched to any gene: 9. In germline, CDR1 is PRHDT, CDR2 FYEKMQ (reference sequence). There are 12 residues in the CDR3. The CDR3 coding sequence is TGTGCCAGCAGCCGCCGGGACAGGGCAGGGACCTTC. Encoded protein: CASSRRDRAGTF.

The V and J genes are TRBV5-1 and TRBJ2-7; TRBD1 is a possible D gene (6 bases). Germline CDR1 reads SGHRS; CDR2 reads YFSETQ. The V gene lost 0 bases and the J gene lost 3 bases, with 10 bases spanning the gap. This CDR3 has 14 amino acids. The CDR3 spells CASSLVLQGYEQYF. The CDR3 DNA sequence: TGCGCCAGCAGCTTGGTACTACAGGGCTACGAGCAGTACTTC. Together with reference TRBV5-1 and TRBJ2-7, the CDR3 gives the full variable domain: KAGVTQTPRYLIKTRGQQVTLSCSPISGHRSVSWYQQTPGQGLQFLFEYFSETQRNKGNFPGRFSGRQFSNSRSEMNVSTLELGDSALYLCASSLVLQGYEQYFGPGTRLTVT.

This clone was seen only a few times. This CDR3 is CASSPRGERGETQYF. In DNA, the CDR3 is TGTGCCAGCTCACCACGAGGAGAGCGGGGGGAGACCCAGTACTTC. The V gene is TRBV18, the J gene TRBJ2-5; 8 positions match TRBD2. The CDR3 consists of 15 residues. Germline V CDR1 and CDR2: KGHSH, LQKENI. The V segment lost 1 base and the J segment 5 bases; nucleotides outside the gene matches: 6.

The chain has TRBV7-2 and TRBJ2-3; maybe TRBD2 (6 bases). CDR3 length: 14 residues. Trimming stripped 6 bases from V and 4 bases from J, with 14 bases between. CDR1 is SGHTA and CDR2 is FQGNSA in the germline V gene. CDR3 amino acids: CASRGGLVADTQYF. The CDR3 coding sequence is TGTGCCAGCAGGGGGGGATTAGTCGCAGATACGCAGTATTTT.

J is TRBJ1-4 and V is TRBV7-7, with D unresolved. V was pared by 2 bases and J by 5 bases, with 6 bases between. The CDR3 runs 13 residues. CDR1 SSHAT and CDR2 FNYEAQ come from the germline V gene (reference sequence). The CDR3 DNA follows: TGTGCCAGCAGCTTATCGTGGAATGAAAAACTGTTTTTT. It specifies CASSLSWNEKLFF.

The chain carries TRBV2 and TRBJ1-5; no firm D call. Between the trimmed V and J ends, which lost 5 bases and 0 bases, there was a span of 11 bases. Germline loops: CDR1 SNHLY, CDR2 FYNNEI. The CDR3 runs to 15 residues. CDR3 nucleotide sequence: TGTGCCAGCAGTCACCGGGATTATAGCAATCAGCCCCAGCATTTT. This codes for CASSHRDYSNQPQHF.

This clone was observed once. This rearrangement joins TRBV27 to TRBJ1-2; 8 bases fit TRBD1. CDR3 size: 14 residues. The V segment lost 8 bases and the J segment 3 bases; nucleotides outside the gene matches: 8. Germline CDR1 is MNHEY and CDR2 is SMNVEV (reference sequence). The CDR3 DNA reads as TGTGCCAGCCGCGCCCTGGACAGGGACTATGGCTACACCTTC. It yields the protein CASRALDRDYGYTF.